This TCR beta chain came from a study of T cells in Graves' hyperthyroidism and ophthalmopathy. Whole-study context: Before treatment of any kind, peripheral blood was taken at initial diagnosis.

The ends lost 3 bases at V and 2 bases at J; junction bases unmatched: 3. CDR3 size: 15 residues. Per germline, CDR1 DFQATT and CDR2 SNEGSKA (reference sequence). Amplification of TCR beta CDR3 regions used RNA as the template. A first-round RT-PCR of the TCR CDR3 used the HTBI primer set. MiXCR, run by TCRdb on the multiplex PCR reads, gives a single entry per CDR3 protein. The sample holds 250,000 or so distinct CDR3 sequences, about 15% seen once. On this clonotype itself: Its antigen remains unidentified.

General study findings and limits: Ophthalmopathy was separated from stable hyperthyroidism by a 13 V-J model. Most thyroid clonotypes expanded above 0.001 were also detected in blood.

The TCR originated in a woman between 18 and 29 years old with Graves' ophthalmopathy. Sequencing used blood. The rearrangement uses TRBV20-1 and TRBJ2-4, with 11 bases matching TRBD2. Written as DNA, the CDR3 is TGCAGTGCTAGTAGCGGGGGGGCGCCCAAAAACATTCAGTACTTC. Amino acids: CSASSGGAPKNIQYF.